Sequencing of this T cell receptor (beta chain) was carried out in a study of shared clonotypes between healthy human individuals. Clones were sequenced by immunoSEQ multiplex PCR, and TCRdb holds only the in-frame ones, with some missing. Among some 1 million clones listed, about 74% were seen once. The receptor was derived from a man aged 18 to 29 in good health. The source material was memory CD4+ T cells sorted from blood. Stated subset: CD45RA-negative fraction.

CDR3 residues: CAISGTAYGYTF. The CDR3 DNA is TGTGCCATCAGCGGGACGGCCTATGGCTACACCTTC. The chain is built from TRBV10-3 and TRBJ1-2; a possible D gene is TRBD1 (5 bases). Germline lookup yields CDR1 ENHRY and CDR2 SYGVKD. V gave up 6 bases and J gave up 4 bases, with 9 bases separating them. The CDR3 contains 12 residues.